This T cell receptor beta chain appears in the sequencing data of a study of Ad26.COV2.S vaccination and SARS-CoV-2 variants. As for the study in general: The authors gave Ad26.COV2.S intramuscularly, either once or twice 56 days apart.

The CDR3 totals 14 residues. The trim removed 4 bases at V and 6 bases at J, leaving 8 bases unmatched. The V gene's germline CDR1 is KGHSH and CDR2 LQKENI. Libraries were prepared by immunoSEQ multiplex PCR; TCRdb keeps only in-frame clonotypes and omits some of them. The sample shows some 320,000 clones, more than 70% of them seen only once. The treatment is: 15 to 20 received Ad26.COV2.S at low or high dose, single or two shots; roughly 5 received placebo; per-sample allocation not given. All samples were drawn on day 63, counting from the first vaccine or placebo injection. The shot given was an Ad26 vector that makes Wuhan-strain SARS-CoV-2 spike.

V gene TRBV18 combines with J gene TRBJ1-1; TRBD1 aligns across 7 bases. The receptor was derived from a person between 18 and 59 years old who received the Ad26.COV2.S COVID-19 vaccine or a placebo. The sample here was peripheral blood, taken in a trial of Ad26.COV2.S vaccine versus placebo. The CDR3 DNA follows: TGTGCCAGCTCACTGACAGGGCTCGAAGCTGAAGCTTTCTTT. Translating it yields CASSLTGLEAEAFF.